The source of this T cell receptor (delta chain) is a study of gamma-delta T cells after stem cell transplantation. In the case of this clone: This likely traces to a read error, being one base from a far larger clone. Other DNA sequences in the same sample also yield this CDR3.

The CDR3 has 19 residues. The germline gives CDR1 TSWWSYY, CDR2 QGS. TCRdb fed the RT-PCR reads into CATT to redo clone calling. The sample contains about 1,200 delta-chain clones, 1.5% to 2% of which appear only once. The TCR comes from a human donor. It is not recorded whose cells these are; they may come from a transplant donor. The chain uses TRDV1 and TRDJ1; 12 positions match TRDD3. The material sequenced was gamma-delta T cells. CDR3 in amino acids: CALGEQRRWPGGYADKLIF. The CDR3 nucleotides are TGTGCTCTTGGGGAACAGCGGAGGTGGCCTGGGGGATACGCCGACAAACTCATCTTT.